The 25 T cell receptor beta chains given below trace back to one sample, sequenced in a study of cytomegalovirus exposure and HLA in healthy donors. PCR primers comprised 60 Vbeta and 13 Jbeta primers. Using immunoSEQ multiplex PCR, the repertoire was profiled, and TCRdb retains in-frame clones only, with some absent. The table lists about 180,000 clones, around 79% of them singletons. Sequencing used PBMCs. The receptors stem from a woman in her forties or fifties in good health and CMV-seronegative.

This clone was seen a few times. The chain has TRBV6-4 and TRBJ2-2; D perhaps matches TRBD1 (6 bases). Germline CDR1 is MRHNA and CDR2 is SNTAGT. Deletions cut 4 bases from V and 5 bases from J, with 11 bases between. The CDR3 runs to 14 residues. CDR3 sequence reads: CASSGETGTGELFF. The DNA of the CDR3 is TGTGCCAGCAGTGGCGAGACAGGTACCGGGGAGCTGTTTTTT.

This clone was seen just once. This chain joins TRBV9 and TRBJ2-7; a possible D gene is TRBD2 (5 bases). CDR3 length equals 14 residues. V dropped 1 base and J dropped 2 bases, with 10 bases sitting between them. Germline values: CDR1 SGDLS, CDR2 YYNGEE. CDR3 in DNA: TGTGCCAGCAGCGTATCAGCGGCAGCCTACGAGCAGTACTTC. This encodes CASSVSAAAYEQYF.

The genes are TRBV6-6 and TRBJ1-4; 9 bases map to TRBD1. In germline, CDR1 is MNHNY, CDR2 SVGAGI (reference sequence). CDR3 length: 15 amino acids. Losses at the gene ends were 7 bases for V and 6 bases for J; bases not matched to a gene: 9. This CDR3 reads CASKPSTGGDEKLFF. The DNA for the CDR3 is TGTGCCAGCAAACCTTCGACAGGGGGGGATGAAAAACTGTTTTTT.

DNA of the CDR3: TGTGCCAGCAGTTTCACTGGTGAAGCTTTCTTT. As protein: CASSFTGEAFF. The chain recombines TRBV28 with TRBJ1-1; D is undetermined. The germline V gene has CDR1 MDHEN and CDR2 SYDVKM. The V end lost 3 bases, the J end lost 7 bases, and 6 bases lay between the germline ends. The CDR3 consists of 11 residues.

V usage is TRBV2 and J usage is TRBJ2-1; TRBD1 is a possible D gene (6 bases). The CDR3 covers 12 residues. Trimming shortened V by 7 bases and J by 11 bases, and 15 bases separated the two germline ends. Germline V gives CDR1 SNHLY, CDR2 FYNNEI. Written as DNA, the CDR3 is TGTGCCAGCACCGGTATCAGGGGAAAGCAGTTCTTC. This codes for CASTGIRGKQFF.

This rearrangement joins TRBV19 to TRBJ1-1, with 8 nucleotides matching TRBD1. The CDR3 contains 14 residues. J lost 6 bases, V lost 4 bases, and 7 bases had no gene match. CDR1 and CDR2 (germline): LNHDA, SQIVND (reference sequence). CDR3 sequence (DNA): TGTGCCAGTAGTACCAGGGGGCCAAATGCTGAAGCTTTCTTT. Translating it yields CASSTRGPNAEAFF. The whole variable domain, filled in from reference TRBV19 and TRBJ1-1, reads DGGITQSPKYLFRKEGQNVTLSCEQNLNHDAMYWYRQDPGQGLRLIYYSQIVNDFQKGDIAEGYSVSREKKESFPLTVTSAQKNPTAFYLCASSTRGPNAEAFFGQGTRLTVV.

The chain recombines TRBV7-8 with TRBJ1-3; no firm D call. Trimming stripped 8 bases from V and 0 bases from J, with 5 bases between. The germline gives CDR1 SGHVS, CDR2 FQNEAQ. This CDR3 has 12 amino acids. The DNA for the CDR3 is TGTGCCAGCTCCTTCTCTGGAAACACCATATATTTT. Protein product: CASSFSGNTIYF.

This chain links TRBV6-5 with TRBJ1-1; no definite D call. Germline CDR1 MNHEY, CDR2 SVGAGI. Trimming took 7 bases from V and 1 from J, leaving 13 bases between them. There are 14 residues in the CDR3. CDR3 loop: CASTAIRRNTEAFF. The CDR3 DNA follows: TGTGCCAGCACCGCCATTCGTAGGAACACTGAAGCTTTCTTT.

V usage is TRBV7-9 and J usage is TRBJ2-3; D not resolved. This CDR3 region has 13 residues. The germline V gene has CDR1 SEHNR and CDR2 FQNEAQ (reference sequence). Trimming cost V 5 bases and J 0 bases, with 6 bases left between them. CDR3 bases: TGTGCCAGCAGCCCACAGAGCACAGATACGCAGTATTTT. Its translation: CASSPQSTDTQYF.

The chain couples TRBV5-1 to TRBJ2-5; D not certain. The CDR3 contains 12 residues. The ends were cut back, 4 bases at V and 1 base at J, with 5 bases in the middle. Germline lookup yields CDR1 SGHRS and CDR2 YFSETQ. The CDR3 spells CASSLFQETQYF. DNA for the CDR3: TGCGCCAGCAGCCTATTCCAAGAGACCCAGTACTTC.

The chain has TRBV27 and TRBJ2-7, with 8 nucleotides matching TRBD2. The J segment lost 0 bases and the V segment lost 5 bases, leaving 9 bases of the junction unmatched. The CDR3 is 16 residues long. The germline CDR1 and CDR2 sequences are MNHEY and SMNVEV (reference sequence). The CDR3 loop reads CASSPAPAGGSYEQYF. CDR3 DNA: TGTGCCAGCAGTCCCGCCCCGGCGGGGGGCTCCTACGAGCAGTACTTC.

The rearrangement joins TRBV5-1 to TRBJ2-1, with 8 bases lining up with TRBD2. The CDR3 has 15 amino acids. The germline gives CDR1 SGHRS, CDR2 YFSETQ. With V trimmed by 1 base and J by 3 bases, 3 bases remained unmatched. For the CDR3, the DNA is TGCGCCAGCAGCTTGCAAGCGGGAGTCTACAATGAGCAGTTCTTC. It is translated as CASSLQAGVYNEQFF.

The V call is TRBV21-1, the J call TRBJ2-7; the table's D gene call, TRBD1, was not cross checked with the DNA. TRBV21-1 is a pseudogene segment. The CDR3 contains 13 residues. The CDR3 loop reads CASSRPVSYEQYF. The CDR3 nucleotides read TGTGCCAGCAGCAGGCCAGTATCCTACGAGCAGTACTTC.

In its sample, this clone was seen a few times. V is TRBV29-1 and J is TRBJ2-1, with 16 nucleotides matching TRBD2. Germline-derived CDR1 and CDR2 are SQVTM and ANQGSEA. The CDR3 has 13 amino acids. Trimming cost V 8 bases and J 12 bases; bases outside gene matches: 7. The CDR3 sequence is CSSGGTSGRVQFF. The CDR3 DNA is TGCAGCTCGGGGGGGACTAGCGGGAGGGTGCAGTTCTTC.

The chain employs TRBV5-4 and TRBJ2-1; D might be TRBD2 (6 bases). Germline CDR1 reads SGHNT; CDR2 reads YYREEE (reference sequence). V gave up 0 bases and J gave up 3 bases, with 10 bases separating them. This CDR3 has 15 residues. The CDR3 reads CASSLGRLDYNEQFF. The CDR3 DNA follows: TGTGCCAGCAGCTTGGGGAGACTAGACTACAATGAGCAGTTCTTC.

Comment on this clone: The junction differs from germline at one of its ends, possibly a read error. The J gene is TRBJ1-1, the V gene TRBV7-9; a possible D gene is TRBD1 (5 bases). Per the germline V gene, CDR1 is SEHNR and CDR2 is FQNEAQ (reference sequence). This CDR3 spans 14 amino acids. The CDR3 loop is CSSSRAGLNTEAFF. In nucleotides, the CDR3 is TGTTCCAGCAGCCGTGCGGGGCTGAACACTGAAGCTTTCTTT.

V usage is TRBV6-4 and J usage is TRBJ2-7; 9 bases agree with TRBD1. Germline V CDR1 and CDR2: MRHNA, SNTAGT. The CDR3 loop spans 13 amino acids. The V and J ends lost 3 bases and 8 bases, in that order; junction bases with no gene match: 5. CDR3 bases: TGTGCCAGCAGTGATCCCGGGACAGGGAAGCAGTACTTC. Translating gives CASSDPGTGKQYF.

The V and J genes are TRBV5-4 and TRBJ2-6, with TRBD2 identical over 9 bases. Trimming took 4 bases from V and 3 from J; bases not matched to a gene: 14. This CDR3 spans 19 amino acids. Germline CDR1 reads SGHNT; CDR2 reads YYREEE (reference sequence). CDR3 residues: CASSGGLARKPFGANVLTF. CDR3 nucleotide sequence: TGTGCCAGCAGCGGGGGACTAGCCCGAAAACCTTTTGGGGCCAACGTCCTGACTTTC. Filled out from reference TRBV5-4 and TRBJ2-6, the complete variable domain reads ETGVTQSPTHLIKTRGQQVTLRCSSQSGHNTVSWYQQALGQGPQFIFQYYREEENGRGNFPPRFSGLQFPNYSSELNVNALELDDSALYLCASSGGLARKPFGANVLTFGAGSRLTVL.

This chain joins TRBV7-2 and TRBJ2-1, with D maybe TRBD2 (5 bases). With 1 base removed from V and 7 bases from J, the gap between germline ends came to 14 bases. Germline V gene sequence: CDR1 SGHTA, CDR2 FQGNSA. There are 15 residues in the CDR3. The CDR3 sequence is CASSLDFGLPNEQFF. CDR3 sequence (DNA): TGTGCCAGCAGCTTAGACTTCGGACTTCCAAATGAGCAGTTCTTC.

This clone was observed a few times. The CDR3 protein is CASSSSGVSNQPQHF. In DNA, the CDR3 is TGTGCCAGTAGCTCTTCAGGGGTTAGCAATCAGCCCCAGCATTTT. V and J are TRBV19 and TRBJ1-5; D may be TRBD1 (6 bases). The CDR3 is made up of 15 amino acids. The V gene's germline CDR1 is LNHDA and CDR2 SQIVND (reference sequence). V was trimmed by 6 bases and J by 0 bases, leaving 12 bases between them.

The chain has TRBV15 and TRBJ2-1; a possible D gene is TRBD1 (6 bases). Germline V gives CDR1 LNHNV, CDR2 YYDKDF (reference sequence). The CDR3 covers 17 residues. V lost 3 bases and J lost 1, with 16 bases in between. The CDR3 bases are TGTGCCACCAGCAGTCGGTTTGACAGGCCTTCCTACAATGAGCAGTTCTTC. It yields the protein CATSSRFDRPSYNEQFF.

The V gene is TRBV30, the J gene TRBJ2-2; 13 bases are a match to TRBD2. CDR3 length equals 20 residues. Trimming at V came to 0 bases and at J to 0 bases, leaving 10 bases not matched to a gene. Germline assignment: CDR1 GTSNPN and CDR2 SVGIG (reference sequence). CDR3 sequence (DNA): TGTGCCTGGAGTGTAATGGTCCGGACTAGCGGGAGAGCGAACACCGGGGAGCTGTTTTTT. Its translation is CAWSVMVRTSGRANTGELFF.

The V and J genes are TRBV15 and TRBJ1-2, with a tentative D call TRBD1 (5 bases). The CDR3 sequence is 15 residues long. Per germline, CDR1 LNHNV and CDR2 YYDKDF (reference sequence). V gave up 0 bases and J gave up 8 bases, with 16 bases separating them. CDR3 loop: CATSRDPGGSGGYTF. CDR3 bases: TGTGCCACCAGCAGAGATCCCGGGGGGTCAGGCGGCTACACCTTC.

The rearrangement uses TRBV4-1 and TRBJ2-1; 8 nucleotides match TRBD2. The V gene end was trimmed by 2 bases and the J gene end by 4 bases; junction bases not matched to a gene: 7. The length of the CDR3 is 16 residues. Germline V CDR1 and CDR2: MGHRA, YSYEKL. In DNA form, the CDR3 reads TGCGCCAGCAGCCAAAATCCCAGCGGGAGATACAATGAGCAGTTCTTC. This encodes CASSQNPSGRYNEQFF.

This clone occurred once. The CDR3 protein is CASSQRQGLDTEAFF. CDR3 in DNA: TGTGCCAGCAGCCAAAGACAGGGATTAGACACTGAAGCTTTCTTT. The chain uses TRBV4-2 and TRBJ1-1, with TRBD1 identical over 7 bases. V lost 2 bases to trimming and J lost 3 bases; unmatched junction nucleotides: 6. CDR1 and CDR2 (germline): LGHNA, YNFKEQ. The CDR3 extends over 15 amino acids.